This T cell receptor (beta chain) was observed in a study of identical twins listed by TCRdb under 2016. For context, the study as a whole: The study deep-sequenced TCR alpha and beta repertoires from monozygotic twins, unrelated adults of various ages and cord blood to test whether fetal clonotypes persist. Replicate twin experiments were performed at different times using different library preparation protocols to rule out contamination. The research as a whole found: In beta out-of-frame sequences, excess twin sharing was weaker, because having fewer shared sequences lowered the signal-to-noise ratio. Because the same donors could not be followed over many years, the conclusions relied on cross-sectional statistical analysis. Compared with coincidental sharing between unrelated individuals, out-of-frame TCR alpha sequences shared between twins had an excess of sequences with low generation probability. In monozygotic twins, recombination models systematically underestimated out-of-frame TCR alpha sharing, but the models matched the sharing seen between unrelated individuals. Invariant T cells such as MAIT and iNKT could partly confound zero-insertion analyses, although diverse VJ usage argued against such confounding for most clonotypes. Fewer insertions were carried by abundant cord blood beta clonotypes; a weaker similar trend was observed in young adult naive repertoires, while no such trend was observed in memory repertoires.

Regarding this clonotype: Its antigen has not been determined. There are no base qualities to consult, and no much larger clone falls within one base.

Compared with germline, V lacks 8 bases and J lacks 2 bases; bases without a gene match: 8. CDR1 DFQATT and CDR2 SNEGSKA were looked up in the germline V gene (reference sequence). There are 14 amino acids in the CDR3, from cysteine to phenylalanine inclusive. Kept here is only the CDR3 DNA, which spans 42 bases and is read in frame from base 1. All donors were healthy Caucasians. Libraries were prepared through 5' RACE. The reads were generated on an Illumina HiSeq 2000. A universal primer binding site was introduced by template switching, and a unique molecular identifier was present in the final cDNA, enabling accurate counting of TCR cDNA molecules. First-strand cDNA for TCR alpha and beta chains was synthesized from specific primers in the conserved constant-segment region. Each cDNA library was double barcoded, with a SMART-Mk sample barcode plus Illumina barcodes, to control for contamination. TruSeq adapter sequences, together with Illumina sample barcodes, were added in two successive PCR steps. The TCR alpha and beta cDNA libraries were sequenced on the Illumina HiSeq platform using custom primers. Per the source publication's procedure: Raw reads were processed with MiGEC to extract unique molecular identifiers, and MiXCR was used to determine CDR3 positions. Recombination models were inferred per individual with the repgenHMM and IGoR tools using an EM algorithm. The analysis of shared clonotypes was done with the tcR package in R, with sharing normalized by the product of cloneset sizes. Out-of-frame nonproductive sequences were analyzed to study raw recombination free of thymic and clonal selection effects. Through fastp at Q25 and MiXCR, TCRdb rebuilt clones from the public reads, retaining in-frame beta chains. Entries are consolidated by CDR3 protein sequence, retaining the most common genes and DNA. TCRdb's processing, not the study's, gives the V and J calls here. The sample profile shows around 1.7 million distinct CDR3 sequences; around 33% of them were found once. Of the sample, approximately 0.29% falls within the top ten clones.

The sample consisted of cord blood. The chain links TRBV20-1 with TRBJ2-2, and 7 junction bases match TRBD1. The receptor was derived from a newborn girl in good health. The sequence in DNA is TGCAGTACAATCAGACAGGGTAACACCGGGGAGCTGTTTTTT. Translation gives CSTIRQGNTGELFF.